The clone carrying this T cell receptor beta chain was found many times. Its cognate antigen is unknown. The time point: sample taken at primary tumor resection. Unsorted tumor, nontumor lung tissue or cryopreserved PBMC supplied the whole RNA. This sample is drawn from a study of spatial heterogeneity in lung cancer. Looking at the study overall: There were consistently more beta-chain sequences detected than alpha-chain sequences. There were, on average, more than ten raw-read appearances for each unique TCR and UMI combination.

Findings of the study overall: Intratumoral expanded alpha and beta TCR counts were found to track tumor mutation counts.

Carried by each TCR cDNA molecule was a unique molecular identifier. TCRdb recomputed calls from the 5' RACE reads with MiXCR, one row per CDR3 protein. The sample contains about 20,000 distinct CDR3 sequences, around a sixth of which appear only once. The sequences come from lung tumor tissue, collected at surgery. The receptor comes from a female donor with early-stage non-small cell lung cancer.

CDR3 in DNA: TGTGCCAGCAGAGTAGCGGGAGCCTCCTACGAGCAGTACTTC. As protein: CASRVAGASYEQYF. The genes are TRBV2 and TRBJ2-7; 9 bases line up with TRBD2. V dropped 6 bases and J dropped 0; count of bases not matched to a gene: 3. There are 14 residues in the CDR3. The germline V gene has CDR1 SNHLY and CDR2 FYNNEI.